This TCR beta chain was recovered during a study of blood T cells in healthy people across ages. Study results and limitations: Per million T cells, TCR beta diversity dropped roughly linearly as age increased.

The germline V gene has CDR1 SEHNR and CDR2 FQNEAQ (reference sequence). The ends lost 5 bases at V and 6 bases at J; junction bases unmatched: 10. The CDR3 has 15 residues. This clonotype has a single count. The antigen is not known. Isolation recovered at least 6.5 million PBMCs from every sample. Combining a sample-barcoded 5' primer with a J-beta primer mix, a second PCR ran for roughly 7 to 12 cycles. MiXCR, run by TCRdb on the 5' RACE reads, gives a single entry per CDR3 protein. Of more than 1,400,000 distinct CDR3 sequences in the sample, approximately 42% are singletons; the top ten hold 7.9%.

The sequence derives from a woman aged 18-30 years in good health. The sample consisted of blood. The chain uses TRBV7-9 and TRBJ2-1; 7 bases fit TRBD1. The CDR3 nucleotides read TGTGCCAGCAGCCACAGGGGTCTTAACTGCAATGAGCAGTTCTTC. It specifies CASSHRGLNCNEQFF.